The rows below give T cell receptor beta chains drawn from one sample of a study of somatic mutations in cytotoxic T cells in rheumatoid arthritis. Profiling relied on immunoSEQ multiplex PCR, and the TCRdb table lists in-frame clones only, not all of them. Of 15,000 to 20,000 clones in the sample, over 75% were seen once. Material: CD8+ T cells sorted from blood. All receptors derive from a woman between 50 and 59 years old in good health. CDR3s include the opening cysteine and the closing phenylalanine or tryptophan. The order of the fields is CDR3 length, clone size, J gene, V gene, D gene, CDR3 protein, CDR3 DNA. The D gene is left open where the match is weak. Size is omitted from some rows. Given values are once, few, many or a class for expanded clones.

length: 14
size: .
J: TRBJ1-1
V: TRBV9
D: .
CDR3: CASSVDGGGTEAFF
DNA: TGTGCCAGCAGCGTAGACGGGGGGGGGACTGAAGCTTTCTTT

length: 13
size: few
J: TRBJ1-2
V: TRBV28
D: TRBD1
CDR3: CASSLSGGSGYTF
DNA: TGTGCCAGCAGTTTATCAGGGGGAAGTGGCTACACCTTC

length: 16
size: .
J: TRBJ1-2
V: TRBV2
D: .
CDR3: CASSVSRTDNNYGYTF
DNA: TGTGCCAGCAGTGTCTCAAGGACTGACAATAACTATGGCTACACCTTC

length: 12
size: .
J: TRBJ2-7
V: TRBV10-3
D: .
CDR3: CAISSPGYEQYF
DNA: TGTGCCATCAGTTCCCCCGGGTACGAGCAGTACTTC

length: 12
size: few
J: TRBJ2-1
V: TRBV6-6
D: .
CDR3: CASSYPGNEQFF
DNA: TGTGCCAGCAGTTACCCGGGTAATGAGCAGTTCTTC

length: 14
size: .
J: TRBJ1-3
V: TRBV4-2
D: .
CDR3: CASSQESSGNTIYF
DNA: TGTGCCAGCAGCCAAGAGAGCTCTGGAAACACCATATATTTT

length: 18
size: .
J: TRBJ2-2
V: TRBV7-9
D: TRBD1
CDR3: CASSLVEGGGTNTGELFF
DNA: TGTGCCAGCAGCTTAGTGGAAGGGGGCGGAACGAACACCGGGGAGCTGTTTTTT

length: 12
size: .
J: TRBJ2-2
V: TRBV5-6
D: .
CDR3: CASHGHTGELFF
DNA: TGTGCCAGCCACGGACACACCGGGGAGCTGTTTTTT

length: 18
size: .
J: TRBJ2-5
V: TRBV11-3
D: TRBD2
CDR3: CASSFWSRLAGPQETQYF
DNA: TGTGCCAGCAGCTTTTGGTCAAGGCTAGCGGGACCACAAGAGACCCAGTACTTC

length: 16
size: once
J: TRBJ2-2
V: TRBV2
D: TRBD2
CDR3: CASSPGVAGDTGELFF
DNA: TGTGCCAGCAGCCCAGGGGTAGCGGGAGATACCGGGGAGCTGTTTTTT

length: 15
size: .
J: TRBJ2-7
V: TRBV11-3
D: TRBD1
CDR3: CASSLESTGDHEQYF
DNA: TGTGCCAGCAGCTTAGAATCTACAGGGGACCACGAGCAGTACTTC

length: 16
size: .
J: TRBJ2-1
V: TRBV6-1
D: .
CDR3: CASSEYPWRGSAGQFF
DNA: TGTGCCAGCAGTGAATATCCATGGAGGGGGTCCGCGGGGCAGTTCTTC

length: 15
size: .
J: TRBJ1-5
V: TRBV9
D: .
CDR3: CASSVDGFVNQPQHF
DNA: TGTGCCAGCAGCGTAGATGGTTTCGTCAATCAGCCCCAGCATTTT

length: 12
size: .
J: TRBJ2-3
V: TRBV4-1
D: .
CDR3: CASSQGEDTQYF
DNA: TGCGCCAGCAGCCAAGGGGAGGATACGCAGTATTTT

length: 14
size: medium-sized
J: TRBJ1-1
V: TRBV28
D: .
CDR3: CASSFTETGAEAFF
DNA: TGTGCCAGCAGTTTTACAGAAACGGGGGCTGAAGCTTTCTTT

length: 14
size: .
J: TRBJ2-1
V: TRBV6-5
D: TRBD2
CDR3: CASSYLAGGDEQFF
DNA: TGTGCCAGCAGTTACCTAGCGGGAGGGGATGAGCAGTTCTTC

length: 15
size: .
J: TRBJ1-5
V: TRBV7-9
D: .
CDR3: CASSLGTGFNQPQHF
DNA: TGTGCCAGCAGCTTGGGCACAGGGTTCAATCAGCCCCAGCATTTT

length: 14
size: .
J: TRBJ2-7
V: TRBV27
D: .
CDR3: CASSLSVDNYEQYF
DNA: TGTGCCAGCAGTTTATCGGTGGACAACTACGAGCAGTACTTC

length: 17
size: .
J: TRBJ2-7
V: TRBV19
D: TRBD2
CDR3: CASSIEGEGPHSYEQYF
DNA: TGTGCCAGTAGTATAGAAGGGGAGGGGCCTCACTCCTACGAGCAGTACTTC

length: 11
size: .
J: TRBJ2-7
V: TRBV5-1
D: .
CDR3: CASSLGGEQYF
DNA: TGCGCCAGCAGCTTAGGTGGGGAGCAGTACTTC

length: 15
size: .
J: TRBJ2-7
V: TRBV19
D: TRBD1
CDR3: CASSIGGQGAYEQYF
DNA: TGTGCCAGTAGTATCGGGGGTCAGGGGGCGTACGAGCAGTACTTC

length: 20
size: .
J: TRBJ2-1
V: TRBV7-8
D: TRBD2
CDR3: CASSLAIAGGLLGSYNEQFF
DNA: TGTGCCAGCAGCTTAGCTATAGCGGGGGGCCTCCTCGGGTCCTACAATGAGCAGTTCTTC

length: 13
size: .
J: TRBJ2-1
V: TRBV13
D: .
CDR3: CASAPDAYNEQFF
DNA: TGTGCCAGCGCCCCCGATGCCTACAATGAGCAGTTCTTC